A selection of T cell receptor beta chains follows, all from one sample in a study of cytomegalovirus exposure and HLA in healthy donors. Generated by immunoSEQ multiplex PCR, the TCRdb table keeps only in-frame clones and is missing some. The table has roughly 95,000 clones, around four fifths seen once. The sample was PBMCs. These receptors all come from a young man in good health and CMV-seropositive. CDR3s include the opening cysteine and the closing phenylalanine or tryptophan. D genes are given only for firm matches. Clone size is not always given. Where it is, it says once, few, many or a class for expanded clones.

D gene: .; clone size: once; V gene: TRBV5-6; J gene: TRBJ2-7; CDR3 protein: CASSLGGFDYEQYF; CDR3 DNA: TGTGCCAGCAGCTTGGGGGGCTTTGATTACGAGCAGTACTTC
D gene: TRBD2; clone size: .; V gene: TRBV29-1; J gene: TRBJ2-3; CDR3 protein: CSALGTSGAVDTQYF; CDR3 DNA: TGCAGCGCCCTTGGGACTAGCGGCGCGGTAGATACGCAGTATTTT
D gene: TRBD2; clone size: .; V gene: TRBV5-1; J gene: TRBJ2-7; CDR3 protein: CASSLGGLEEQYF; CDR3 DNA: TGCGCCAGCAGCTTGGGTGGACTAGAGGAGCAGTACTTC
D gene: TRBD1; clone size: .; V gene: TRBV7-9; J gene: TRBJ2-2; CDR3 protein: CASSPGTGSTGELFF; CDR3 DNA: TGTGCCAGCAGCCCCGGGACAGGGTCCACCGGGGAGCTGTTTTTT
D gene: TRBD2; clone size: .; V gene: TRBV23-1; J gene: TRBJ2-1; CDR3 protein: CASRRIKRENYNEQFF; CDR3 DNA: TGCGCCAGCAGACGGATAAAGCGGGAAAACTACAATGAGCAGTTCTTC
D gene: TRBD1; clone size: .; V gene: TRBV5-1; J gene: TRBJ2-7; CDR3 protein: CASSRMGQGAHEQYF; CDR3 DNA: TGCGCCAGCAGCCGGATGGGACAGGGGGCCCACGAGCAGTACTTC
D gene: .; clone size: .; V gene: TRBV28; J gene: TRBJ2-2; CDR3 protein: CASSTPPSLQNTGELFF; CDR3 DNA: TGTGCCAGCAGTACCCCGCCGAGTCTCCAAAACACCGGGGAGCTGTTTTTT
D gene: .; clone size: .; V gene: TRBV10-3; J gene: TRBJ2-3; CDR3 protein: CAIAGTPLADTQYF; CDR3 DNA: TGTGCCATCGCCGGGACTCCATTGGCAGATACGCAGTATTTT
D gene: .; clone size: .; V gene: TRBV7-2; J gene: TRBJ1-5; CDR3 protein: CASSLAPSGQPQHF; CDR3 DNA: TGTGCCAGCAGCTTAGCGCCTTCGGGACAGCCCCAGCATTTT
D gene: .; clone size: .; V gene: TRBV15; J gene: TRBJ1-3; CDR3 protein: CATSREYTGTLSGNTIYF; CDR3 DNA: TGTGCCACCAGCAGAGAATACACAGGGACCCTTTCTGGAAACACCATATATTTT
D gene: .; clone size: .; V gene: TRBV7-9; J gene: TRBJ2-7; CDR3 protein: CSSGWGDSYEQYF; CDR3 DNA: TGTTCCAGCGGTTGGGGGGATTCCTACGAGCAGTACTTC
D gene: .; clone size: .; V gene: TRBV5-1; J gene: TRBJ1-2; CDR3 protein: CASSFNGGADGYTF; CDR3 DNA: TGCGCCAGCAGCTTCAATGGGGGCGCGGATGGCTACACCTTC
D gene: .; clone size: .; V gene: TRBV11-2; J gene: TRBJ2-2; CDR3 protein: CASSLGLRGTGELFF; CDR3 DNA: TGTGCCAGCAGCTTGGGTCTCCGAGGGACCGGGGAGCTGTTTTTT
D gene: .; clone size: .; V gene: TRBV28; J gene: TRBJ1-5; CDR3 protein: CASSLPLTLSGNQPQHF; CDR3 DNA: TGTGCCAGCAGTTTACCCCTCACACTCTCGGGGAATCAGCCCCAGCATTTT
D gene: TRBD2; clone size: .; V gene: TRBV5-1; J gene: TRBJ2-5; CDR3 protein: CASSRGTSGSIETQYF; CDR3 DNA: TGCGCCAGCAGCCGCGGGACTAGCGGGAGCATTGAGACCCAGTACTTC
D gene: .; clone size: .; V gene: TRBV7-2; J gene: TRBJ1-6; CDR3 protein: CASLAIGLSSPLHF; CDR3 DNA: TGTGCCAGCCTAGCTATCGGGTTGAGTTCACCCCTCCACTTT
D gene: .; clone size: .; V gene: TRBV18; J gene: TRBJ1-1; CDR3 protein: CASSPEGPTEAFF; CDR3 DNA: TGTGCCAGCTCACCAGAGGGTCCCACTGAAGCTTTCTTT
D gene: .; clone size: .; V gene: TRBV5-1; J gene: TRBJ2-1; CDR3 protein: CASSPAPQGGEQFF; CDR3 DNA: TGCGCCAGCAGCCCGGCCCCGCAGGGCGGTGAGCAGTTCTTC
D gene: .; clone size: .; V gene: TRBV5-1; J gene: TRBJ2-5; CDR3 protein: CASSAGMGQGYF; CDR3 DNA: TGCGCCAGCAGTGCTGGGATGGGGCAAGGGTACTTC
D gene: TRBD2; clone size: few; V gene: TRBV6-6; J gene: TRBJ2-5; CDR3 protein: CASSYSPGTSQETQYF; CDR3 DNA: TGTGCCAGCAGTTACTCGCCGGGGACTAGCCAAGAGACCCAGTACTTC
D gene: .; clone size: .; V gene: TRBV7-2; J gene: TRBJ2-5; CDR3 protein: CASSRGRAETQYF; CDR3 DNA: TGTGCCAGCAGCAGGGGCAGGGCGGAGACCCAGTACTTC
D gene: TRBD1; clone size: .; V gene: TRBV5-1; J gene: TRBJ2-7; CDR3 protein: CASSGTGGWGYEQYF; CDR3 DNA: TGCGCCAGCAGCGGCACAGGGGGCTGGGGCTACGAGCAGTACTTC
D gene: TRBD2; clone size: .; V gene: TRBV25-1; J gene: TRBJ2-3; CDR3 protein: CASSEYGGRAQYF; CDR3 DNA: TGTGCCAGCAGTGAATATGGAGGGAGGGCGCAGTATTTT
D gene: TRBD2; clone size: .; V gene: TRBV5-4; J gene: TRBJ2-7; CDR3 protein: CASRGTTSGYEQYF; CDR3 DNA: TGTGCCAGCAGAGGAACGACTAGCGGCTACGAGCAGTACTTC
D gene: TRBD1; clone size: .; V gene: TRBV5-4; J gene: TRBJ1-6; CDR3 protein: CASSPGQGFSYNSPLHF; CDR3 DNA: TGTGCCAGCAGCCCGGGACAGGGCTTCTCCTATAATTCACCCCTCCACTTT
D gene: .; clone size: few; V gene: TRBV4-3; J gene: TRBJ2-1; CDR3 protein: CASSQEWLDVGNEQFF; CDR3 DNA: TGCGCCAGCAGCCAAGAATGGCTAGATGTAGGCAATGAGCAGTTCTTC
D gene: TRBD2; clone size: .; V gene: TRBV28; J gene: TRBJ2-1; CDR3 protein: CASSFSGTSGNEQFF; CDR3 DNA: TGTGCCAGCAGTTTTTCGGGGACTAGCGGTAATGAGCAGTTCTTC
D gene: .; clone size: .; V gene: TRBV18; J gene: TRBJ2-3; CDR3 protein: CASSPVAGRYTDTQYF; CDR3 DNA: TGTGCCAGCTCACCAGTCGCGGGGCGTTACACAGATACGCAGTATTTT
D gene: TRBD2; clone size: .; V gene: TRBV29-1; J gene: TRBJ2-5; CDR3 protein: CSAILSGGGDLEETQYF; CDR3 DNA: TGCAGCGCCATACTCTCTGGCGGGGGGGATCTTGAAGAGACCCAGTACTTC
D gene: .; clone size: few; V gene: TRBV7-2; J gene: TRBJ1-5; CDR3 protein: CASSLGHLNQPQHF; CDR3 DNA: TGTGCCAGCAGCTTGGGCCACCTCAATCAGCCCCAGCATTTT
D gene: TRBD1; clone size: few; V gene: TRBV6-6; J gene: TRBJ1-2; CDR3 protein: CASRGQTIYGYTF; CDR3 DNA: TGTGCCAGCAGGGGACAGACCATCTATGGCTACACCTTC
D gene: .; clone size: .; V gene: TRBV19; J gene: TRBJ1-5; CDR3 protein: CASSIPGSNQPQHF; CDR3 DNA: TGTGCCAGTAGTATTCCCGGGAGTAATCAGCCCCAGCATTTT
D gene: TRBD1; clone size: few; V gene: TRBV4-3; J gene: TRBJ2-5; CDR3 protein: CASSQVLQTTGAGTQYF; CDR3 DNA: TGCGCCAGCAGCCAAGTCCTACAGACGACAGGGGCTGGGACCCAGTACTTC
D gene: TRBD2; clone size: once; V gene: TRBV7-2; J gene: TRBJ2-5; CDR3 protein: CASSLVPGGEQYF; CDR3 DNA: TGTGCCAGCAGCTTAGTGCCGGGGGGTGAGCAGTACTTC
D gene: .; clone size: few; V gene: TRBV18; J gene: TRBJ2-5; CDR3 protein: CASSPPMGHETQYF; CDR3 DNA: TGTGCCAGCTCACCACCGATGGGGCATGAGACCCAGTACTTC
D gene: .; clone size: .; V gene: TRBV29-1; J gene: TRBJ1-4; CDR3 protein: CSVEGAGTNEKLFF; CDR3 DNA: TGCAGCGTTGAAGGGGCCGGCACTAATGAAAAACTGTTTTTT
D gene: TRBD1; clone size: few; V gene: TRBV4-3; J gene: TRBJ1-2; CDR3 protein: CASSPTGQGSYGYTF; CDR3 DNA: TGCGCCAGCAGCCCCACGGGACAGGGGAGCTATGGCTACACCTTC
D gene: .; clone size: .; V gene: TRBV29-1; J gene: TRBJ2-1; CDR3 protein: CSGREVENEQFF; CDR3 DNA: TGCAGCGGGAGGGAGGTGGAGAATGAGCAGTTCTTC
D gene: .; clone size: .; V gene: TRBV5-4; J gene: TRBJ2-3; CDR3 protein: CASSRSGGRTSDTQYF; CDR3 DNA: TGTGCCAGCAGCCGCAGCGGCGGCCGAACCTCAGATACGCAGTATTTT
D gene: .; clone size: once; V gene: TRBV7-9; J gene: TRBJ1-2; CDR3 protein: CASSLEDSYGYTF; CDR3 DNA: TGTGCCAGCAGCTTAGAGGACAGCTATGGCTACACCTTC
D gene: TRBD2; clone size: .; V gene: TRBV6-5; J gene: TRBJ2-7; CDR3 protein: CASSYEASGSLWEQYF; CDR3 DNA: TGTGCCAGCAGTTACGAGGCTAGCGGAAGCCTCTGGGAGCAGTACTTC